These 23 T cell receptor beta chains were sequenced from one sample in a study of shared clonotypes between healthy human individuals. Clones were sequenced by immunoSEQ multiplex PCR, and TCRdb holds only the in-frame ones, with some missing. The sample lists a few million clones, approximately 90% occurring once. Material: naive CD4+ T cells sorted from blood. As for subset: CD45RA+ positively selected. The source is a young man in good health.

This clone was seen only once. Other DNA sequences in this specimen translate into the identical CDR3. The rearrangement links TRBV7-2 to TRBJ2-1; D is unresolved. Germline CDR1 reads SGHTA; CDR2 reads FQGNSA. V was cut by 2 bases and J by 0 bases, with 8 bases left in between. The length of the CDR3 is 15 residues. The CDR3 DNA reads TGTGCCAGCAGCTTAAGTGGAAGCTCCTACAATGAGCAGTTCTTC. This sequence encodes CASSLSGSSYNEQFF.

The rearrangement uses TRBV6-4 and TRBJ2-7; D ambiguous. The germline V and J ends were trimmed by 6 bases and 4 bases, with 4 bases remaining between them. This CDR3 has 10 amino acids. Germline CDR1 is MRHNA and CDR2 is SNTAGT. The CDR3 loop is CASRNYEQYF. For the CDR3, the DNA is TGTGCCAGCAGGAATTACGAGCAGTACTTC.

This rearrangement joins TRBV19 to TRBJ2-7; 8 bases fit TRBD1. The CDR3 sequence is 14 residues long. Trimming took 2 bases from V and 2 from J; bases not matched to a gene: 2. Looked up from germline, CDR1 is LNHDA and CDR2 is SQIVND (reference sequence). CDR3 DNA sequence: TGTGCCAGTAGTATACAGGGGGCCGCCTACGAGCAGTACTTC. This translates into CASSIQGAAYEQYF. Using reference TRBV19 and TRBJ2-7 for the parts outside the CDR3, the full variable domain is DGGITQSPKYLFRKEGQNVTLSCEQNLNHDAMYWYRQDPGQGLRLIYYSQIVNDFQKGDIAEGYSVSREKKESFPLTVTSAQKNPTAFYLCASSIQGAAYEQYFGPGTRLTVT.

Notes on this clone: Other DNA variants within this sample encode the same CDR3. The genes are TRBV7-2 and TRBJ2-5; the D is unclear. The germline V gene encodes CDR1 SGHTA and CDR2 FQGNSA. V was clipped by 3 bases and J by 3 bases, with 5 bases between them. There are 12 residues in the CDR3. The CDR3 DNA sequence: TGTGCCAGCAGCTTGGTTGAAGAGACCCAGTACTTC. Translated, it gives CASSLVEETQYF.

The chain combines TRBV5-1 with TRBJ2-3; 9 bases line up with TRBD1. Germline V lookup: CDR1 SGHRS, CDR2 YFSETQ. J lost 3 bases, V lost 3 bases, and 5 bases had no gene match. This CDR3 contains 15 residues. The CDR3 loop is CASSYGQGTTDTQYF. CDR3 nucleotides: TGCGCCAGCAGCTACGGACAGGGGACTACAGATACGCAGTATTTT.

This clone has just one count. The V and J genes are TRBV6-5 and TRBJ2-5, with D uncertain. The CDR3 extends over 13 amino acids. Trimming took off 8 bases at V and 5 bases at J, with 15 bases between the two ends. Germline V gives CDR1 MNHEY, CDR2 SVGAGI. This CDR3 is CASGPGWAETQYF. For the CDR3, the DNA is TGTGCCAGCGGGCCCGGGTGGGCGGAGACCCAGTACTTC.

The chain couples TRBV13 to TRBJ2-1, with D uncertain. V was shortened by 5 bases and J by 7 bases, with 18 bases between the two germline ends. Per germline, CDR1 PRHDT and CDR2 FYEKMQ (reference sequence). The length of the CDR3 is 15 residues. The CDR3 nucleotides are TGTGCCAGCAGCACCCGGGTGCGGAGATGGAATGAGCAGTTCTTC. As protein: CASSTRVRRWNEQFF.

V usage is TRBV7-9 and J usage is TRBJ1-4, with TRBD1 identical over 7 bases. The CDR3 runs 15 residues. Looked up from germline, CDR1 is SEHNR and CDR2 is FQNEAQ (reference sequence). V shed 5 bases, J shed 7 bases, and the junction held 10 bases outside the gene matches. Here the CDR3 DNA reads TGTGCCAGCAGCACCTACAGGGGTGGGGGTGAAAAACTGTTTTTT. Translating it yields CASSTYRGGGEKLFF.

The V and J genes are TRBV28 and TRBJ1-2; D is possibly TRBD1 (6 bases). CDR1 and CDR2 (germline): MDHEN, SYDVKM. The V and J ends lost 8 bases and 5 bases respectively, with 18 bases between them. The CDR3 is made up of 14 amino acids. CDR3 in DNA: TGTGCCAGCCGTAGACAGGCCAGTACGTATGGCTACACCTTC. This sequence encodes CASRRQASTYGYTF.

This chain uses TRBV2 with TRBJ1-5, with unresolved D. V dropped 6 bases and J dropped 6 bases, with 6 bases sitting between them. The germline V gene has CDR1 SNHLY and CDR2 FYNNEI. This CDR3 has 11 residues. The CDR3 DNA sequence: TGTGCCAGCAGGCGGGCTCAGCCCCAGCATTTT. Amino acids: CASRRAQPQHF.

J is TRBJ1-1 and V is TRBV5-1, with 7 bases aligning to TRBD1. The CDR3 loop spans 14 amino acids. In germline, CDR1 is SGHRS, CDR2 YFSETQ. The V and J ends lost 4 bases and 5 bases, in that order; junction bases with no gene match: 8. CDR3 protein: CASSIQTGRTEAFF. CDR3 DNA sequence: TGCGCCAGCAGCATACAGACAGGGAGGACTGAAGCTTTCTTT.

V is TRBV7-9 and J is TRBJ2-1; the D gene is possibly TRBD1 (6 bases). Germline CDR1 and CDR2: SEHNR and FQNEAQ (reference sequence). The CDR3 is 14 residues long. V shed 1 base and J shed 4 bases, with 8 bases lying between them. In nucleotides, the CDR3 is TGTGCCAGCAGCTTAGAGACAGGATACAATGAGCAGTTCTTC. Encoded protein: CASSLETGYNEQFF.

The J gene is TRBJ2-7, the V gene TRBV19; TRBD1 might be the D (5 bases). Germline loops: CDR1 LNHDA, CDR2 SQIVND (reference sequence). Trimming removed 7 bases at V and 5 bases at J, with 15 bases between. The CDR3 is 13 amino acids. CDR3 protein: CASKIQGKDEQYF. CDR3 coding DNA: TGTGCCAGTAAGATCCAGGGAAAGGACGAGCAGTACTTC. The entire variable domain, with the rest obtained from reference TRBV19 and TRBJ2-7, is as follows: DGGITQSPKYLFRKEGQNVTLSCEQNLNHDAMYWYRQDPGQGLRLIYYSQIVNDFQKGDIAEGYSVSREKKESFPLTVTSAQKNPTAFYLCASKIQGKDEQYFGPGTRLTVT.

J is TRBJ2-7 and V is TRBV7-2, with D perhaps matching TRBD1 (6 bases). The germline V gene has CDR1 SGHTA and CDR2 FQGNSA. V gave up 7 bases and J gave up 6 bases, with 16 bases separating them. There are 13 residues in the CDR3. CDR3 coding DNA: TGTGCCAGCACACGACAGGAATTGGGCGAGCAGTACTTC. It yields the protein CASTRQELGEQYF.

The chain has TRBV7-9 and TRBJ1-2; possibly TRBD1 for D (6 bases). V shed 6 bases and J shed 8 bases, with 13 bases lying between them. From germline, CDR1 is SEHNR and CDR2 FQNEAQ (reference sequence). The CDR3 has 12 residues. DNA for the CDR3: TGTGCCAGCAGTCGCCACAGGGACGGCTACACCTTC. It codes for CASSRHRDGYTF.

For the CDR3, the DNA is TGTGCCAGCAGTTTTGTGGGGAAGCGGCAAGAGACCCAGTACTTC. It encodes CASSFVGKRQETQYF. The chain combines TRBV28 with TRBJ2-5; D is possibly TRBD2 (5 bases). The germline CDR1 and CDR2 sequences are MDHEN and SYDVKM. The CDR3 covers 15 residues. Deletions cut 3 bases from V and 2 bases from J, with 13 bases between.

The chain joins TRBV5-8 to TRBJ1-3; D is uncertain. Germline V lookup: CDR1 SGHTS, CDR2 YDEGEE. This CDR3 spans 15 amino acids. Trimming removed 0 bases from V and 0 bases from J, with 7 bases in between. The CDR3 reads CASSLEGYSGNTIYF. The CDR3 region has the DNA TGTGCCAGCAGCTTGGAGGGATACTCTGGAAACACCATATATTTT.

The chain combines TRBV14 with TRBJ1-4; tentatively, D is TRBD1 (5 bases). From germline, CDR1 is SGHDN and CDR2 FVKESK. V was pared by 0 bases and J by 8 bases, with 13 bases between. This CDR3 is 15 amino acids long. CDR3 in amino acids: CASSQEGVKREKLFF. The CDR3 DNA follows: TGTGCCAGCAGCCAAGAAGGGGTCAAGCGCGAAAAACTGTTTTTT.

V gene TRBV7-9 combines with J gene TRBJ2-7; TRBD2 matches 8 bases. The length of the CDR3 is 13 residues. Trimming removed 7 bases from V and 4 bases from J; junction bases left unmatched: 6. The germline V gene has CDR1 SEHNR and CDR2 FQNEAQ (reference sequence). The CDR3 protein is CASTLAGPYEQYF. DNA for the CDR3: TGTGCCAGCACGTTAGCGGGGCCATACGAGCAGTACTTC.

This chain uses TRBV27 with TRBJ2-4; 12 positions match TRBD2. The germline gives CDR1 MNHEY, CDR2 SMNVEV (reference sequence). CDR3 length: 18 residues. Trimming cost V 2 bases and J 9 bases; bases outside gene matches: 14. The CDR3 sequence is CASSLVPSSGGAEGIQYF. DNA for the CDR3: TGTGCCAGCAGTTTAGTCCCTTCTAGCGGGGGGGCCGAGGGCATTCAGTACTTC.

This sequence joins TRBV5-1 and TRBJ2-1; D is possibly TRBD1 or TRBD2 (6 bases each). This CDR3 region has 14 residues. From germline, CDR1 is SGHRS and CDR2 YFSETQ. V shed 4 bases and J shed 4 bases, with 12 bases lying between them. CDR3 nucleotide sequence: TGCGCCAGCAGCGCGGAGGGGGGTTACAATGAGCAGTTCTTC. Translated, it gives CASSAEGGYNEQFF. Full variable domain (outside the CDR3, taken from reference TRBV5-1 and TRBJ2-1): KAGVTQTPRYLIKTRGQQVTLSCSPISGHRSVSWYQQTPGQGLQFLFEYFSETQRNKGNFPGRFSGRQFSNSRSEMNVSTLELGDSALYLCASSAEGGYNEQFFGPGTRLTVL.

The chain links TRBV9 to TRBJ2-7; tentatively, D is TRBD1 (6 bases). The CDR3 runs 14 residues. Between the trimmed V and J ends, which lost 0 bases and 2 bases, there was a span of 9 bases. Germline V lookup: CDR1 SGDLS, CDR2 YYNGEE. The CDR3 nucleotides read TGTGCCAGCAGCGTAGGGACAGCGACCTACGAGCAGTACTTC. This gives the protein CASSVGTATYEQYF. The full variable domain, rest sourced from reference TRBV9 and TRBJ2-7, is DSGVTQTPKHLITATGQRVTLRCSPRSGDLSVYWYQQSLDQGLQFLIQYYNGEERAKGNILERFSAQQFPDLHSELNLSSLELGDSALYFCASSVGTATYEQYFGPGTRLTVT.

The gene calls are TRBV6-6 and TRBJ2-3; D unresolved. Germline loops: CDR1 MNHNY, CDR2 SVGAGI (reference sequence). V was pared by 2 bases and J by 5 bases, with 11 bases between. This CDR3 is 14 amino acids long. CDR3 nucleotides: TGTGCCAGCAGTTACCAAGACGTCGGAGATACGCAGTATTTT. Its translation is CASSYQDVGDTQYF.